Sequencing of this TCR beta chain was carried out in a study of OX40 agonist ivuxolimab in advanced cancers. The CDR3 contains 13 residues. Germline-derived CDR1 and CDR2 are SNHLY and FYNNEI. V lost 3 bases, J lost 4 bases, and 10 bases lay in between. Study-wide results and caveats: What antigens the expanded peripheral T cells recognized was never established.

TCRdb's table, derived via immunoSEQ multiplex PCR, lists solely in-frame clones and lacks some. The sample carries about 76,000 clones, more than 85% recorded once. About this clone itself: Antigen specificity is unknown.

This receptor was obtained from an adult with an advanced solid tumor such as melanoma, head and neck, liver or kidney cancer. The sequences come from CD4+ or CD8+ T cells sorted from blood, collected in a trial of the OX40 agonist ivuxolimab. The genes are TRBV2 and TRBJ2-7, with D hard to call. The CDR3: CASSEAHGYEQYF. The CDR3 bases are TGTGCCAGCAGTGAGGCACACGGGTACGAGCAGTACTTC.